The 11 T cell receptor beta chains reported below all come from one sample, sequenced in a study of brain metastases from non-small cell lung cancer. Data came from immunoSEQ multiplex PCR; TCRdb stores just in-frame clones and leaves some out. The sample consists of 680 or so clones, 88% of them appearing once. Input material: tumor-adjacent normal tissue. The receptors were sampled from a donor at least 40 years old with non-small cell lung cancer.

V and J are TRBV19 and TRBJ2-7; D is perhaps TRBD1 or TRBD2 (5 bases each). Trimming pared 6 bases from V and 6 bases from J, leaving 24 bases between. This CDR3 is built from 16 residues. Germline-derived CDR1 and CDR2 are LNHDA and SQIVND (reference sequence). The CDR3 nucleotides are TGTGCCAGTAGCTCCCTTGAGGGGCAGATTGGCGCCGAGCAGTACTTC. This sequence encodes CASSSLEGQIGAEQYF.

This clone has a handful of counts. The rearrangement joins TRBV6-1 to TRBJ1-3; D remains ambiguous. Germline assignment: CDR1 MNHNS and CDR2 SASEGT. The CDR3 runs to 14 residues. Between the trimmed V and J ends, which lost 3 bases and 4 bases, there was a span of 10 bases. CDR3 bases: TGTGCCAGCAGTGATCGGGAAGGCGGAAACACCATATATTTT. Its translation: CASSDREGGNTIYF.

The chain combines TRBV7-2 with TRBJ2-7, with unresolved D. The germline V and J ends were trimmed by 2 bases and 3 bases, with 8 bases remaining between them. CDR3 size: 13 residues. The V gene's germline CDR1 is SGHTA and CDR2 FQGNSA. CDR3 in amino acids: CASSLRFNYEQYF. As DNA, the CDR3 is TGTGCCAGCAGCTTACGATTTAACTACGAGCAGTACTTC.

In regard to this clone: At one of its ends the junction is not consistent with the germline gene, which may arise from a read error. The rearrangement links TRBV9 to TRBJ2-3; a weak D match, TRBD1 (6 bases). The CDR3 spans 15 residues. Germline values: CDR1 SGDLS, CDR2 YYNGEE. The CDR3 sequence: CANSVGNRVSDTQYF. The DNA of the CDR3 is TGTGCCAACAGCGTAGGGAACAGGGTCTCAGATACGCAGTATTTT.

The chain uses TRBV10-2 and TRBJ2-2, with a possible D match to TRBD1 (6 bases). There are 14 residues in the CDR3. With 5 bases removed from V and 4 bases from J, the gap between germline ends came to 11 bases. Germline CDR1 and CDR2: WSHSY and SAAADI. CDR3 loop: CASSFGQTTGELFF. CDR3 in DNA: TGCGCCAGCAGTTTCGGACAGACCACCGGGGAGCTGTTTTTT.

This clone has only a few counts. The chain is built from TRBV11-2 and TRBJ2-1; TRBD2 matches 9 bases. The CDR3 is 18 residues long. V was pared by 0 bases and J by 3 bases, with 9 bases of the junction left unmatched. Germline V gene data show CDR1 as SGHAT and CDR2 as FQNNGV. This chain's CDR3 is CASSLELAGRRDYNEQFF. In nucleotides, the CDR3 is TGTGCCAGCAGCTTAGAACTAGCGGGCAGGAGGGACTACAATGAGCAGTTCTTC. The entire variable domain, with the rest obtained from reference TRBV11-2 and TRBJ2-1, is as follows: EAGVAQSPRYKIIEKRQSVAFWCNPISGHATLYWYQQILGQGPKLLIQFQNNGVVDDSQLPKDRFSAERLKGVDSTLKIQPAKLEDSAVYLCASSLELAGRRDYNEQFFGPGTRLTVL.

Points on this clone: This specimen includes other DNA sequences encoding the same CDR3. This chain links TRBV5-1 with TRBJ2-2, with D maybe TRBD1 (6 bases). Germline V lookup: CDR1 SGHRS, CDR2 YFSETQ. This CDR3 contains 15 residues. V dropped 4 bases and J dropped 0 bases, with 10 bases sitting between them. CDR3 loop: CASSLDRPNTGELFF. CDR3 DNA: TGCGCCAGCAGCCTAGACAGGCCGAACACCGGGGAGCTGTTTTTT.

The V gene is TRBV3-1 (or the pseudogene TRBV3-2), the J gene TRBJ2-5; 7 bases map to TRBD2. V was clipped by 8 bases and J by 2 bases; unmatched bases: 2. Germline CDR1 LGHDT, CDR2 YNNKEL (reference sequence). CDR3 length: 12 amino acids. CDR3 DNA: TGTGCCAGCGGGCGGGGGCAAGAGACCCAGTACTTC. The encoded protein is CASGRGQETQYF.

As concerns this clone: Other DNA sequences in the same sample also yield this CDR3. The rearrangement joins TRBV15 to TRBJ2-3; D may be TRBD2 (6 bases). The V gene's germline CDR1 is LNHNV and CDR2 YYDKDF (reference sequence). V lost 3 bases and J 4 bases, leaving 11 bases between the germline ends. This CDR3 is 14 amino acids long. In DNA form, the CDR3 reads TGTGCCACCAGCAGTCGGGAGACGGCAGATACGCAGTATTTT. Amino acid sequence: CATSSRETADTQYF.

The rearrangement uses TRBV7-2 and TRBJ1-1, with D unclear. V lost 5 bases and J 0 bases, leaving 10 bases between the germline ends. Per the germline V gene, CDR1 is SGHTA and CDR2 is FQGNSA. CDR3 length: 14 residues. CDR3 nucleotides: TGTGCCAGCAGCCTAGGAGCCCTGAACACTGAAGCTTTCTTT. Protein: CASSLGALNTEAFF.

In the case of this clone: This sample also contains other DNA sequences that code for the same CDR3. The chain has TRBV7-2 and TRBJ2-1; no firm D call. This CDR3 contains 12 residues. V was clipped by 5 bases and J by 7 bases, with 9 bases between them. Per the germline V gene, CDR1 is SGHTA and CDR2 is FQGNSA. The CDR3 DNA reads TGTGCCAGCAGCCCAAAACCTAATGAGCAGTTCTTC. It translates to CASSPKPNEQFF.